Presented here are 3 T cell receptor beta chains from one specimen sequenced in a study of T cell responses to AZD1222 COVID-19 vaccine. The data were produced by immunoSEQ multiplex PCR, yet TCRdb's version contains in-frame clones alone and is incomplete. The repertoire holds about 150,000 clones, with more than 75% as singletons. Source: peripheral blood, taken on day 0 of MenACWY control vaccination. The receptors originated from an adult in good health.

This clone was seen more than once but under ten times. The chain carries TRBV5-1 and TRBJ1-1, with 7 nucleotides matching TRBD1. Germline V lookup: CDR1 SGHRS, CDR2 YFSETQ. V dropped 2 bases and J dropped 4; count of bases not matched to a gene: 2. CDR3 size: 13 residues. The DNA of the CDR3 is TGCGCCAGCAGCTTAACAGGGGCCACTGAAGCTTTCTTT. Its translation: CASSLTGATEAFF.

The chain recombines TRBV5-1 with TRBJ2-3; the D call may be TRBD1 or TRBD2 (7 bases each). The germline gives CDR1 SGHRS, CDR2 YFSETQ. V shed 5 bases and J shed 2 bases, with 12 bases lying between them. The CDR3 consists of 14 residues. DNA of the CDR3: TGCGCCAGCAGTCAGGGGGGGTACACAGATACGCAGTATTTT. Amino acids: CASSQGGYTDTQYF.

CDR3 loop: CASTEAGGAATNEKLFF. CDR3 in DNA: TGTGCCAGCACCGAAGCGGGTGGGGCAGCAACTAATGAAAAACTGTTTTTT. V is TRBV6-1 and J is TRBJ1-4, with D maybe TRBD1 (5 bases). Per germline, CDR1 MNHNS and CDR2 SASEGT. This CDR3 has 17 amino acids. V lost 7 bases and J 0 bases, leaving 18 bases between the germline ends.